Listed below are T cell receptor beta chains from one sample, sequenced in a study of beta chain features in type 1 diabetes. The assay was immunoSEQ multiplex PCR, and TCRdb's table has in-frame clones only and misses some. The sample shows around 150,000 clones, under 9.5% of them seen only once. Sequencing was carried out using central memory CD4+ T cells from blood. The source of these receptors is a young man in good health. Both conserved end residues are trimmed from each CDR3. Each record gives: CDR3 length, J gene, V gene, CDR3 protein.

CDR3 length: 8
J gene: TRBJ1-1
V gene: TRBV28
CDR3 protein: ASSSSRVS

CDR3 length: 15
J gene: TRBJ2-1
V gene: TRBV5-1
CDR3 protein: ASSLEAGGPSYNEQF

CDR3 length: 17
J gene: TRBJ2-1
V gene: TRBV9
CDR3 protein: ASSALAGGPLSSYNEQF

CDR3 length: 11
J gene: TRBJ1-5
V gene: TRBV30
CDR3 protein: AWSPGYNQPQH

CDR3 length: 11
J gene: TRBJ2-2
V gene: TRBV6-5
CDR3 protein: ASTRQRTGELF

CDR3 length: 13
J gene: TRBJ1-2
V gene: TRBV6-5
CDR3 protein: ASSHGRGRDYGYT

CDR3 length: 13
J gene: TRBJ1-6
V gene: TRBV13
CDR3 protein: ASSVYRGGGSPLH

CDR3 length: 13
J gene: TRBJ1-1
V gene: TRBV15
CDR3 protein: ATSRDRIGGTEAF

CDR3 length: 14
J gene: TRBJ2-3
V gene: TRBV6-5
CDR3 protein: ASSYSPSGDTDTQY

CDR3 length: 14
J gene: TRBJ2-6
V gene: TRBV29-1
CDR3 protein: SVSPGHSSGANVLT

CDR3 length: 11
J gene: TRBJ1-1
V gene: TRBV6-6
CDR3 protein: ASSYVFNTEAF

CDR3 length: 15
J gene: TRBJ2-7
V gene: TRBV4-3
CDR3 protein: ASSQATFPGQSYEQY

CDR3 length: 12
J gene: TRBJ1-1
V gene: TRBV14
CDR3 protein: ASRLIQGRAEAF

CDR3 length: 12
J gene: TRBJ2-1
V gene: TRBV28
CDR3 protein: ASSSPSAYNEQF

CDR3 length: 10
J gene: TRBJ1-1
V gene: TRBV29-1
CDR3 protein: SVAKGGTEAF

CDR3 length: 14
J gene: TRBJ2-5
V gene: TRBV5-1
CDR3 protein: ASSETGTPRAETQY

CDR3 length: 13
J gene: TRBJ1-1
V gene: TRBV7-3
CDR3 protein: ASSQYASENTEAF

CDR3 length: 9
J gene: TRBJ2-5
V gene: TRBV5-1
CDR3 protein: ASRSQETQY

CDR3 length: 13
J gene: TRBJ2-2
V gene: TRBV27
CDR3 protein: ASSFGGGDTGELF

CDR3 length: 15
J gene: TRBJ2-2
V gene: TRBV5-1
CDR3 protein: ASSLEGRGQDTGELF